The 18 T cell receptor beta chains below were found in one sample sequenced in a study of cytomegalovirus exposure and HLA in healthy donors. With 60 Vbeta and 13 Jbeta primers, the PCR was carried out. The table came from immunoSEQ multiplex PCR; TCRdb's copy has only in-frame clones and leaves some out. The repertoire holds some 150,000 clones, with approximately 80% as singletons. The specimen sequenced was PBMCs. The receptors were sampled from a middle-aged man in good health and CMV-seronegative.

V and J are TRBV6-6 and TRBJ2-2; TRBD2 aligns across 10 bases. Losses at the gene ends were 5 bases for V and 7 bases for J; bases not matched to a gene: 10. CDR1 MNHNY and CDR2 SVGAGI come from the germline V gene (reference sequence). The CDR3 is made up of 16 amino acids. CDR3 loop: CASSPLSGGLGGELFF. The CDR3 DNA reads TGTGCCAGCAGTCCACTTAGCGGGGGGCTCGGCGGGGAGCTGTTTTTT.

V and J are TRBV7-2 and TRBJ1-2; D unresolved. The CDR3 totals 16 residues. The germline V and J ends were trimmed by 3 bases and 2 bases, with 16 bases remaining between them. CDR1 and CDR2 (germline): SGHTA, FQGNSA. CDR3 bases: TGTGCCAGCAGCTTTAGACCCCAGCGGGCAAACTATGGCTACACCTTC. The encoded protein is CASSFRPQRANYGYTF.

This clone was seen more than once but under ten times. The CDR3, as DNA: TGCGCCAGCAGCCAAGATGCGGCCGACCGGTCCAACGTCCTGACTTTC. Protein sequence: CASSQDAADRSNVLTF. The J gene is TRBJ2-6, the V gene TRBV4-1; D gene uncertain. CDR3 length: 16 residues. V was clipped by 0 bases and J by 8 bases, with 14 bases between them. Germline assignment: CDR1 MGHRA and CDR2 YSYEKL.

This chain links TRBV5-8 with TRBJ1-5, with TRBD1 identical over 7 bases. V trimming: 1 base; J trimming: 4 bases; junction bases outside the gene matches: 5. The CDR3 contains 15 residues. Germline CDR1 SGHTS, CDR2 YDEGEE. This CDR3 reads CASSLQDRRNQPQHF. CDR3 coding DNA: TGTGCCAGCAGCTTGCAGGACAGGAGGAATCAGCCCCAGCATTTT.

CDR3 loop: CASSILAGARETQYF. Written as DNA, the CDR3 is TGTGCCAGTAGTATTCTCGCGGGGGCCAGAGAGACCCAGTACTTC. The chain couples TRBV19 to TRBJ2-5, with D possibly being TRBD2 (7 bases). This CDR3 spans 15 amino acids. Trimming took 3 bases from V and 4 from J, leaving 15 bases between them. Looked up from germline, CDR1 is LNHDA and CDR2 is SQIVND (reference sequence).

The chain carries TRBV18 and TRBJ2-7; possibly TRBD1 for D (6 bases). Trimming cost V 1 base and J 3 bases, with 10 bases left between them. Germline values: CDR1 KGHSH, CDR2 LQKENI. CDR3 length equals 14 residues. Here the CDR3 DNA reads TGTGCCAGCTCACCACGACAGGACGACTACGAGCAGTACTTC. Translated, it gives CASSPRQDDYEQYF.

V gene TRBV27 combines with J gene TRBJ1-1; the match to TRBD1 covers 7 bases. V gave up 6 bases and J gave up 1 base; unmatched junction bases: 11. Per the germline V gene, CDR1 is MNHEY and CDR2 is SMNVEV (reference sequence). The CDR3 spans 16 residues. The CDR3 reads CASRFSTGRSNTEAFF. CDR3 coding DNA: TGTGCCAGCAGATTCTCGACAGGGCGTTCGAACACTGAAGCTTTCTTT.

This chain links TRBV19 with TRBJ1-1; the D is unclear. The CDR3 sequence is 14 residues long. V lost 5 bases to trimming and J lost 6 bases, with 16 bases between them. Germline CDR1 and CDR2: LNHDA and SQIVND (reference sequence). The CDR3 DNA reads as TGTGCCAGTAGTCTCACAGATCCCTCTCCTGAAGCTTTCTTT. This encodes CASSLTDPSPEAFF.

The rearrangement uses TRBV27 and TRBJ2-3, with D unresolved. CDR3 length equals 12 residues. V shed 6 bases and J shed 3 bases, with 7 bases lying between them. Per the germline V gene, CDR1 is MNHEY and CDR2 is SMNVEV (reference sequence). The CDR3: CASRSNTDTQYF. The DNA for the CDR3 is TGTGCCAGCAGGTCTAATACAGATACGCAGTATTTT.

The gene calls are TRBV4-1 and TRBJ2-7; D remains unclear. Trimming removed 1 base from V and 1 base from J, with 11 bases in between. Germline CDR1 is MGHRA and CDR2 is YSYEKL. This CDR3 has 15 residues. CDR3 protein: CASSQGPEHSYEQYF. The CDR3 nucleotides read TGCGCCAGCAGCCAAGGGCCAGAACATTCCTACGAGCAGTACTTC.

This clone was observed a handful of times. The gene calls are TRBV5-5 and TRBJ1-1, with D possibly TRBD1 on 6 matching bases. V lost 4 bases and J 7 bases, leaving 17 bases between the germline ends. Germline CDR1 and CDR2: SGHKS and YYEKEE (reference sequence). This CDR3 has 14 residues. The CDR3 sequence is CASSPEGGSVEAFF. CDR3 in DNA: TGTGCCAGCAGCCCCGAGGGGGGGAGTGTTGAAGCTTTCTTT.

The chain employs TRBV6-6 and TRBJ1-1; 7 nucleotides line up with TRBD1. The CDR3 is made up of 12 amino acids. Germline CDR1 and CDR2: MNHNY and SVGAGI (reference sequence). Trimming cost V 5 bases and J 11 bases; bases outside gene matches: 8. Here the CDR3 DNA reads TGTGCCAGCAGTCCAGGGACAGTAGATGCTTTCTTT. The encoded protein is CASSPGTVDAFF.

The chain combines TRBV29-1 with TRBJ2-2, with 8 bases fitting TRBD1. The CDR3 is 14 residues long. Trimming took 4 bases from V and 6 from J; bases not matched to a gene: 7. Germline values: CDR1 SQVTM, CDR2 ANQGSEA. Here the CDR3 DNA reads TGCAGCGTTGTGGGGACAGGTGACTCCGGGGAGCTGTTTTTT. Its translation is CSVVGTGDSGELFF.

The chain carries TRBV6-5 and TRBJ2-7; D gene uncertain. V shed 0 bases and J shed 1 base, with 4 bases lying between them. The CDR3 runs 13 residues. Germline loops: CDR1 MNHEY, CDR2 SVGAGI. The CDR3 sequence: CASSYSESYEQYF. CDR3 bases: TGTGCCAGCAGTTACTCCGAGTCCTACGAGCAGTACTTC.

CDR3: CASSPIAGEKLFF. The CDR3 region has the DNA TGTGCCAGCTCACCAATTGCAGGGGAAAAACTGTTTTTT. The chain combines TRBV18 with TRBJ1-4, with D maybe TRBD1 (5 bases). Germline V CDR1 and CDR2: KGHSH, LQKENI. With 2 bases removed from V and 8 bases from J, the gap between germline ends came to 9 bases. CDR3 length: 13 amino acids.

CDR3 bases: TGTGCCAGCAGCCTAACTAGCGGGGGGAGGGATGAGCAGTTCTTC. This encodes CASSLTSGGRDEQFF. The V call is TRBV7-6, the J call TRBJ2-1; 12 nucleotides line up with TRBD2. V shed 5 bases and J 8 bases; nucleotides not matched to a gene: 7. Germline V gene sequence: CDR1 SGHVS, CDR2 FNYEAQ. The CDR3 is made up of 15 amino acids.

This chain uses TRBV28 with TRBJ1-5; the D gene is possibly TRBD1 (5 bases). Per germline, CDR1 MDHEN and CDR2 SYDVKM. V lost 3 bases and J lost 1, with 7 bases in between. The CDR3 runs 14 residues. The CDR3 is CASSFQGSNQPQHF. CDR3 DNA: TGTGCCAGCAGTTTTCAGGGAAGCAATCAGCCCCAGCATTTT.

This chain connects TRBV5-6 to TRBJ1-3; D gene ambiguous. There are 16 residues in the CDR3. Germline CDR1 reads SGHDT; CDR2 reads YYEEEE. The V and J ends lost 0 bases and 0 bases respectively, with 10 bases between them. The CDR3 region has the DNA TGTGCCAGCAGCTTGGCCCTAGCAGGCTCTGGAAACACCATATATTTT. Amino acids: CASSLALAGSGNTIYF.